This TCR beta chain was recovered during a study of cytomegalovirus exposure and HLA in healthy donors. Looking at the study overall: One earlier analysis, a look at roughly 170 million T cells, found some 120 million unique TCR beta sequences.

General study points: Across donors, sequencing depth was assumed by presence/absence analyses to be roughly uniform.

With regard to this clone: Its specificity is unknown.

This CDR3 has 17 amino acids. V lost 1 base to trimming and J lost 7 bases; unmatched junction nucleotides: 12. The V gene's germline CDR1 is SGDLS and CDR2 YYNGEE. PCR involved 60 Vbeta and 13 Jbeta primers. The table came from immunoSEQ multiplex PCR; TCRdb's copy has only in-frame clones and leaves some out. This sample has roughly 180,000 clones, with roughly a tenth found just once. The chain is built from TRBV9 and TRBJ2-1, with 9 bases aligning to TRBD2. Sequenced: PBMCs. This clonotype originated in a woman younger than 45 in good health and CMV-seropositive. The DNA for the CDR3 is TGTGCCAGCAGCGTACTGCGCGGGAGGGCCGTTTGGAATGAGCAGTTCTTC. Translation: CASSVLRGRAVWNEQFF.